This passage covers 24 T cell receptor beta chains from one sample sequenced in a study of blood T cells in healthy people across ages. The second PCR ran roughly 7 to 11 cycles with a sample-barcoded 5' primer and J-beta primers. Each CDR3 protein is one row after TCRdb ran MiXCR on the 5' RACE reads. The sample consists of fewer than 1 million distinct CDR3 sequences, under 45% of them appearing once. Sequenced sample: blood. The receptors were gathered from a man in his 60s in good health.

As DNA, the CDR3 is TGTGCCAGCAGCCAACCTAGGACAGCTCACCGCCAGCCCCAGCATTTT. Translation gives CASSQPRTAHRQPQHF. The rearrangement uses TRBV3-1 and TRBJ1-5, with D possibly being TRBD1 (6 bases). This CDR3 contains 16 residues. Germline V lookup: CDR1 LGHDT, CDR2 YNNKEL (reference sequence). V shed 2 bases and J shed 7 bases, with 18 bases lying between them.

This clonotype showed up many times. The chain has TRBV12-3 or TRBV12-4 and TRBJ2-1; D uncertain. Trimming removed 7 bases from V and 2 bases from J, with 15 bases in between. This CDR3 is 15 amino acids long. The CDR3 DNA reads TGTGCCAGCATGCACTCGGGTTCCGCCTACAATGAGCAGTTCTTC. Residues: CASMHSGSAYNEQFF.

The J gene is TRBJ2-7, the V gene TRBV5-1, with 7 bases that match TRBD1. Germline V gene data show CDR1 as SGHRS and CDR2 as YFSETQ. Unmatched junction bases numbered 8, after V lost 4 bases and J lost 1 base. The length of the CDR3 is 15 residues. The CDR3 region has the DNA TGCGCCAGCAGCAAGGACAGGATGCAATCCTACGAGCAGTACTTC. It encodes CASSKDRMQSYEQYF.

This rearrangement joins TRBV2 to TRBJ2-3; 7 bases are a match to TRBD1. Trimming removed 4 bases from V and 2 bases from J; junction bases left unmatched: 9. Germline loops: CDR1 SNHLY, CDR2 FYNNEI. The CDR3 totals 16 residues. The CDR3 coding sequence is TGTGCCAGCAGTGGAAGGGGACAGTCGATCACAGATACGCAGTATTTT. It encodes CASSGRGQSITDTQYF.

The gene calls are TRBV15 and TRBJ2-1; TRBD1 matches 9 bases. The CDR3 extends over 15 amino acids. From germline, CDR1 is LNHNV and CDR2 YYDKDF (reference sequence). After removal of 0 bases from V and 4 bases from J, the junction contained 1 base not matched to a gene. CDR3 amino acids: CATSRDGQGYNEQFF. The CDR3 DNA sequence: TGTGCCACCAGCAGAGATGGACAGGGGTACAATGAGCAGTTCTTC.

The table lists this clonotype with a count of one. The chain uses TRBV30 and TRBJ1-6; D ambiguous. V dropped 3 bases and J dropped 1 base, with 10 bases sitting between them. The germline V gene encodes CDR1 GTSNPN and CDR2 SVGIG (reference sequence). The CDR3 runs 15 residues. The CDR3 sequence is CAWSGGVSYNSPLHF. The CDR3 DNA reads TGTGCCTGGAGCGGTGGGGTTTCCTATAATTCACCCCTCCACTTT.

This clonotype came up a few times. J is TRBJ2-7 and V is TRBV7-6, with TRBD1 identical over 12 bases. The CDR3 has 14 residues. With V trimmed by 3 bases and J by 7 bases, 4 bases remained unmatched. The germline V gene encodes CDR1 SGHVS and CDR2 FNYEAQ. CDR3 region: CASSLGTGGGEQYF. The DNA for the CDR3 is TGTGCCAGCAGCTTGGGGACAGGGGGCGGAGAGCAGTACTTC.

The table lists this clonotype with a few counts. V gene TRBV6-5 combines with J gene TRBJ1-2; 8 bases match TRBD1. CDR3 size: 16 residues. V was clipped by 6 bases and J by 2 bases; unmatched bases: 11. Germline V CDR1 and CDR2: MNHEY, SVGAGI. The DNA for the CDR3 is TGTGCCAGCAGACCCGGACAGGGCAGCGCCAACTATGGCTACACCTTC. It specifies CASRPGQGSANYGYTF.

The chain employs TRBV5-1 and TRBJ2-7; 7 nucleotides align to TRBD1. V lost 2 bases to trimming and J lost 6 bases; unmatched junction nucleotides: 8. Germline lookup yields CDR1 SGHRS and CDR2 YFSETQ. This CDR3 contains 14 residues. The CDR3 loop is CASSFGYRGTEQYF. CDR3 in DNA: TGCGCCAGCAGCTTTGGTTACAGGGGAACCGAGCAGTACTTC.

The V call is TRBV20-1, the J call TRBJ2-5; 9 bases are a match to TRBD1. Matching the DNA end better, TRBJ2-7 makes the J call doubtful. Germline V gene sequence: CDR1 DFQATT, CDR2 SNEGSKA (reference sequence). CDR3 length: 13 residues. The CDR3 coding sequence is TGCAGTGCTGCCGGGACAGGGATTGGCGAGCAGTACTTC. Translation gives CSAAGTGIGEQYF.

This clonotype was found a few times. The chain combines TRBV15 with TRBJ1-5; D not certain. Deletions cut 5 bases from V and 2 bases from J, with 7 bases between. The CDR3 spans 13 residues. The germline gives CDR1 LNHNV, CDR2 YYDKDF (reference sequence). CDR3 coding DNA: TGTGCCACCAGCCCTAGGGGCAATCAGCCCCAGCATTTT. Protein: CATSPRGNQPQHF. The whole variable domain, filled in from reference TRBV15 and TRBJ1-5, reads DAMVIQNPRYQVTQFGKPVTLSCSQTLNHNVMYWYQQKSSQAPKLLFHYYDKDFNNEADTPDNFQSRRPNTSFCFLDIRSPGLGDTAMYLCATSPRGNQPQHFGDGTRLSIL.

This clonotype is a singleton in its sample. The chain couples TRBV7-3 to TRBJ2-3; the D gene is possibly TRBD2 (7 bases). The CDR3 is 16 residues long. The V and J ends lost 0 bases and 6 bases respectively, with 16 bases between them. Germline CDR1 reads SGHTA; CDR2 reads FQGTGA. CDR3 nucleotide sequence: TGTGCCAGCAGCTTAACGCTGAGGGGGGGTATGGATACGCAGTATTTT. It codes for CASSLTLRGGMDTQYF.

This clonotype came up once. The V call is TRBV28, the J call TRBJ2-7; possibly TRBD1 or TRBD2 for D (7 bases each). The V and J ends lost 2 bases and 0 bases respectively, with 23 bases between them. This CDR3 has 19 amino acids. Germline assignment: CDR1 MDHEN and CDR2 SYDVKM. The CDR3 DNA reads TGTGCCAGCAGTTTAATCCCCCGCGGGGGAGGGGGCAGCTCCTACGAGCAGTACTTC. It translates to CASSLIPRGGGGSSYEQYF.

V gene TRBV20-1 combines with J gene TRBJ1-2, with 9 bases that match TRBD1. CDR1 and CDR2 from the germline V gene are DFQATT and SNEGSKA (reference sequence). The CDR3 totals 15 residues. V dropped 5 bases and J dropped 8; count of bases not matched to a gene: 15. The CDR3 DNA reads TGCAGTGCTCGGGACCAGGGACAGGGAGTTGGGGGCTACACCTTC. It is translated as CSARDQGQGVGGYTF.

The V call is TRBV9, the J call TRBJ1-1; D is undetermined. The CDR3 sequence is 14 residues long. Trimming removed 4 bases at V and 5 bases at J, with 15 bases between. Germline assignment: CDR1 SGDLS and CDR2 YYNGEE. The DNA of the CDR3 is TGTGCCAGCAGCTCAGAACATAGAGGAACTGAAGCTTTCTTT. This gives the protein CASSSEHRGTEAFF.

CDR3 loop: CASSRIAGGRVPQFF. The CDR3 DNA reads TGTGCCAGCAGCCGGATAGCGGGGGGGCGGGTTCCGCAGTTCTTC. The chain has TRBV3-1 and TRBJ2-1, with TRBD2 identical over 11 bases. V was clipped by 4 bases and J by 12 bases; unmatched bases: 11. This CDR3 is built from 15 residues. CDR1 is LGHDT and CDR2 is YNNKEL in the germline V gene (reference sequence).

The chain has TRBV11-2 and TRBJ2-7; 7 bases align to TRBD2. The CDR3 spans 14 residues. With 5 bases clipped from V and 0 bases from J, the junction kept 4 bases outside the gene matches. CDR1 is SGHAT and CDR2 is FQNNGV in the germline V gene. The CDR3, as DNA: TGTGCCAGCAGCAGCCGGGGGGTCTCCTACGAGCAGTACTTC. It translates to CASSSRGVSYEQYF.

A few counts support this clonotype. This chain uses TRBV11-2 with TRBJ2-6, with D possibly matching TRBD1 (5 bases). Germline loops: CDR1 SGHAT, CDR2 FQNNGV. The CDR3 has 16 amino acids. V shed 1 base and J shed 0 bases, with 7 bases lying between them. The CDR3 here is CASSLADTSGANVLTF. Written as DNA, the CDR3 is TGTGCCAGCAGCTTAGCGGACACCTCTGGGGCCAACGTCCTGACTTTC.

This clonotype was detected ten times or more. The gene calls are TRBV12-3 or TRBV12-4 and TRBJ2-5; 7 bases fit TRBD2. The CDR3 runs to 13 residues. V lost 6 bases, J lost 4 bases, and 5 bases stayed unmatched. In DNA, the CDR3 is TGTGCCAGCAGAAGAACTAGCGTAGAGACCCAGTACTTC. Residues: CASRRTSVETQYF.

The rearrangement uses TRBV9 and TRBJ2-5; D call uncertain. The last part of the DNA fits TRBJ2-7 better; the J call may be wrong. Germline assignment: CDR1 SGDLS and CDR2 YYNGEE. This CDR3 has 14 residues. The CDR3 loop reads CASSVEGGVGEQYF. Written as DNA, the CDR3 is TGTGCCAGCAGCGTAGAGGGTGGGGTCGGCGAGCAGTACTTC.

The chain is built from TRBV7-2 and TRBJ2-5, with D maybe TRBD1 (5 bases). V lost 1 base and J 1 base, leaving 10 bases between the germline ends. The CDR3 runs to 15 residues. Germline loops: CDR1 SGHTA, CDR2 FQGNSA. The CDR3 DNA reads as TGTGCCAGCAGCTTAGTACTGGGGCGCCAAGAGACCCAGTACTTC. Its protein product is CASSLVLGRQETQYF.

The CDR3 DNA reads as TGCGCCAGCAGCCAAGATCTAGGACCTGTCGCCACAGATACGCAGTATTTT. This codes for CASSQDLGPVATDTQYF. This chain uses TRBV4-3 with TRBJ2-3, with D uncertain. The CDR3 is 17 amino acids. V was clipped by 0 bases and J by 2 bases, with 15 bases between them. Germline CDR1 reads LGHNA; CDR2 reads YSLEER.

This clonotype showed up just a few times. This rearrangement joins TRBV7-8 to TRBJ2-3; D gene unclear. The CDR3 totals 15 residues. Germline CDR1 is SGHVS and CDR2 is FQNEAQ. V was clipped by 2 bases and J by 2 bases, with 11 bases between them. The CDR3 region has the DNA TGTGCCAGCAGCTTACTTAGACAAAACACAGATACGCAGTATTTT. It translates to CASSLLRQNTDTQYF.

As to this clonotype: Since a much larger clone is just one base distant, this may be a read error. The CDR3 DNA sequence: TGTGCCGGCAGCTCCGGGCCTAGCACAGATACGCAGTATTTT. It codes for CAGSSGPSTDTQYF. The chain combines TRBV7-2 with TRBJ2-3; no clear D. The length of the CDR3 is 14 residues. Per the germline V gene, CDR1 is SGHTA and CDR2 is FQGNSA.